A single sample gave rise to the 5 T cell receptor beta chains below, sequenced in a study of T cells in localized non-small cell lung cancer. TCRdb's table, derived via immunoSEQ multiplex PCR, lists solely in-frame clones and lacks some. The table includes about 2,900 clones, less than 30% detected once. Sequencing used lung tumor tissue, obtained before any cancer treatment. Receptors were obtained from a man aged 40 to 69 with stage I lung adenocarcinoma.

Here the CDR3 DNA reads TGTGCCAGCAGCTTAGGTCCGGGAGGGTACAATGAGCAGTTCTTC. This encodes CASSLGPGGYNEQFF. V and J are TRBV11-3 and TRBJ2-1, with TRBD2 matching over 8 bases. This CDR3 region has 15 residues. The V segment lost 1 base and the J segment 4 bases; nucleotides outside the gene matches: 3. Germline CDR1 SGHNT, CDR2 YENEEA.

The V gene is TRBV5-1, the J gene TRBJ1-2; D possibly corresponds to TRBD1 (6 bases). Trimming shortened V by 5 bases and J by 3 bases, and 14 bases separated the two germline ends. The CDR3 has 14 residues. From germline, CDR1 is SGHRS and CDR2 YFSETQ. The CDR3 DNA follows: TGCGCCAGCAGACCGGGACAAATAGACTATGGCTACACCTTC. It encodes CASRPGQIDYGYTF. Filled out from reference TRBV5-1 and TRBJ1-2, the complete variable domain reads KAGVTQTPRYLIKTRGQQVTLSCSPISGHRSVSWYQQTPGQGLQFLFEYFSETQRNKGNFPGRFSGRQFSNSRSEMNVSTLELGDSALYLCASRPGQIDYGYTFGSGTRLTVV.

The chain uses TRBV6-8 and TRBJ2-7, with D possibly matching TRBD2 (5 bases). This CDR3 spans 12 amino acids. Germline values: CDR1 MNHGY, CDR2 SAAAGT. V was cut by 4 bases and J by 6 bases, with 10 bases left in between. CDR3 in DNA: TGTGCCAGCAGTTTCCTAGCCGCCGAGCAGTACTTC. Amino acids: CASSFLAAEQYF.

In its sample, this clone is medium-sized. The chain carries TRBV11-3 and TRBJ1-4; 8 bases line up with TRBD1. The CDR3 has 15 residues. Per germline, CDR1 SGHNT and CDR2 YENEEA. J lost 6 bases, V lost 5 bases, and 8 bases had no gene match. CDR3 nucleotide sequence: TGTGCCAGCAGCCTAAACAGGGGGATCGATGAAAAACTGTTTTTT. Its protein is CASSLNRGIDEKLFF.

By share, this clone counts as medium-sized. The V and J genes are TRBV11-3 and TRBJ1-1; D perhaps matches TRBD1 (6 bases). The V gene's germline CDR1 is SGHNT and CDR2 YENEEA. With 5 bases removed from V and 1 base from J, the gap between germline ends came to 14 bases. This CDR3 spans 15 amino acids. The CDR3 coding sequence is TGTGCCAGCAGCCAAGGGGGAATGGGGAACACTGAAGCTTTCTTT. This encodes CASSQGGMGNTEAFF.